The next 23 T cell receptor beta chains were all read from a single sample in a study of beta chain features in type 1 diabetes. Every bit of the isolated RNA underwent reverse transcription, so sequencing read expressed TCRB transcripts. Sequencing was performed with immunoSEQ multiplex PCR; in TCRdb, only in-frame clones are kept and a portion is missing. The table lists around 450,000 clones, about 10% of them singletons. Material for sequencing was naive CD4+ T cells from blood. All receptors derive from a woman younger than 35 in good health.

This sequence joins TRBV7-9 and TRBJ2-6; D is unresolved. This CDR3 region has 16 residues. V was shortened by 1 base and J by 0 bases, with 7 bases between the two germline ends. Looked up from germline, CDR1 is SEHNR and CDR2 is FQNEAQ (reference sequence). CDR3 region: CASSLGSVSGANVLTF. In DNA form, the CDR3 reads TGTGCCAGCAGCTTAGGGTCGGTCTCTGGGGCCAACGTCCTGACTTTC.

The rearrangement links TRBV18 to TRBJ1-1; D ambiguous. Germline CDR1 and CDR2: KGHSH and LQKENI. The CDR3 is 13 amino acids. Trimming removed 5 bases from V and 1 base from J, with 8 bases in between. The CDR3 DNA is TGTGCCAGCTCAGAGGGAACGAACACTGAAGCTTTCTTT. Protein sequence: CASSEGTNTEAFF.

The rearrangement joins TRBV9 to TRBJ2-3; no firm D call. The CDR3 sequence is 13 residues long. The V gene's germline CDR1 is SGDLS and CDR2 YYNGEE. V was clipped by 2 bases and J by 4 bases, with 8 bases between them. The CDR3, as DNA: TGTGCCAGCAGCGTGGCCGATCCAGATACGCAGTATTTT. Translated: CASSVADPDTQYF.

This clone was seen a handful of times. This chain joins TRBV5-1 and TRBJ2-1; 13 bases are shared with TRBD2. The junction had 4 bases not matched to a gene; V was cut back by 4 bases and J by 3 bases. The germline V gene encodes CDR1 SGHRS and CDR2 YFSETQ. This CDR3 has 16 residues. Here the CDR3 DNA reads TGCGCCAGCAGCCCGACTAGCGGGAGGATCTACAATGAGCAGTTCTTC. It is translated as CASSPTSGRIYNEQFF.

This clone was seen more than once but under ten times. This chain connects TRBV16 to TRBJ2-1; D perhaps matches TRBD2 (6 bases). Trimming stripped 4 bases from V and 12 bases from J, with 16 bases between. This CDR3 has 13 residues. In germline, CDR1 is KGHSY, CDR2 FQNENV. The CDR3 loop reads CASSPTGREGQFF. The CDR3 nucleotides read TGTGCCAGCAGCCCCACGGGGCGGGAAGGGCAGTTCTTC.

V is TRBV2 and J is TRBJ1-2; no clear D. Per the germline V gene, CDR1 is SNHLY and CDR2 is FYNNEI. Trimming shortened V by 6 bases and J by 4 bases, and 6 bases separated the two germline ends. This CDR3 is 11 amino acids long. The CDR3 is CASRAIYGYTF. The CDR3 bases are TGTGCCAGCAGGGCAATCTATGGCTACACCTTC.

This chain uses TRBV14 with TRBJ2-3; tentatively, D is TRBD2 (5 bases). Per the germline V gene, CDR1 is SGHDN and CDR2 is FVKESK. The CDR3 has 15 residues. V was pared by 2 bases and J by 2 bases, with 11 bases between. The chain's CDR3 is CASSQNGLSTDTQYF. The CDR3 coding sequence is TGTGCCAGCAGCCAAAACGGACTCTCCACAGATACGCAGTATTTT.

V usage is TRBV29-1 and J usage is TRBJ2-1, with D hard to call. CDR1 and CDR2 from the germline V gene are SQVTM and ANQGSEA. The CDR3 totals 13 residues. Trimming removed 4 bases at V and 2 bases at J, with 9 bases between. CDR3 loop: CSVGIVTYNEQFF. CDR3 coding DNA: TGCAGCGTTGGGATAGTCACCTACAATGAGCAGTTCTTC.

The CDR3 sequence is CASSFRTGGIGTDTQYF. CDR3 sequence (DNA): TGTGCCAGCAGTTTCCGGACAGGGGGAATTGGGACAGATACGCAGTATTTT. V and J are TRBV28 and TRBJ2-3, with 10 bases matching TRBD1. V shed 3 bases, J shed 3 bases, and the junction held 9 bases outside the gene matches. The germline CDR1 and CDR2 sequences are MDHEN and SYDVKM. The CDR3 length is 17 residues.

This chain connects TRBV7-9 to TRBJ1-2; D unresolved. With 7 bases removed from V and 2 bases from J, the gap between germline ends came to 17 bases. The V gene's germline CDR1 is SEHNR and CDR2 FQNEAQ (reference sequence). CDR3 length equals 15 residues. The CDR3 DNA reads as TGTGCCAGCATCGAAACCTGGGGTAGCAACTATGGCTACACCTTC. This encodes CASIETWGSNYGYTF.

Only a few counts were recorded for this clone. A much larger clone differs by one base, so this may be a read error. This chain uses TRBV7-2 with TRBJ2-3; D gene uncertain. In germline, CDR1 is SGHTA, CDR2 FQGNSA. The CDR3 runs to 11 residues. V lost 5 bases to trimming and J lost 3 bases, with 3 bases between them. This CDR3 reads CASSQTDTQYF. Here the CDR3 DNA reads TGTGCCAGCAGCCAGACAGATACGCAGTATTTT.

V and J are TRBV7-3 and TRBJ1-4; weak D call: TRBD1 (5 bases). CDR1 and CDR2 (germline): SGHTA, FQGTGA. Trimming took off 0 bases at V and 5 bases at J, with 13 bases between the two ends. CDR3 length: 16 residues. DNA of the CDR3: TGTGCCAGCAGCTTAACAGGCGGGACGGTGAATGAAAAACTGTTTTTT. This sequence encodes CASSLTGGTVNEKLFF.

This clone was counted between two and nine times. This chain uses TRBV30 with TRBJ2-7; no clear D. Trimming removed 2 bases from V and 5 bases from J, with 13 bases in between. The CDR3 length is 13 residues. The V gene's germline CDR1 is GTSNPN and CDR2 SVGIG (reference sequence). For the CDR3, the DNA is TGTGCCTGGAGTCCATCTCCCCTCCACGAGCAGTACTTC. Its protein product is CAWSPSPLHEQYF.

The V and J genes are TRBV7-3 and TRBJ2-1; TRBD2 is a possible D gene (6 bases). The CDR3 extends over 16 amino acids. The ends were cut back, 5 bases at V and 5 bases at J, with 19 bases in the middle. Germline V gene data show CDR1 as SGHTA and CDR2 as FQGTGA. This CDR3 reads CASSPSPAGWDNEQFF. CDR3 nucleotides: TGTGCCAGCAGCCCCTCCCCGGCGGGGTGGGACAATGAGCAGTTCTTC.

In this sample, this clone turned up a few times. In DNA, the CDR3 is TGTGCCAGTAACTTGGGGGATACGCAGTATTTT. It codes for CASNLGDTQYF. V and J are TRBV19 and TRBJ2-3; D not certain. The germline V gene has CDR1 LNHDA and CDR2 SQIVND (reference sequence). The V gene lost 7 bases and the J gene lost 6 bases, with 8 bases spanning the gap. CDR3 length: 11 residues.

This clone came up a few times. This chain connects TRBV5-1 to TRBJ2-2; TRBD1 or TRBD2 may be the D gene (5 bases each). The CDR3 consists of 15 residues. Germline V gene data show CDR1 as SGHRS and CDR2 as YFSETQ. V shed 4 bases and J shed 0 bases, with 10 bases lying between them. CDR3 residues: CASSLGASNTGELFF. The CDR3 DNA reads as TGCGCCAGCAGCCTCGGGGCCTCGAACACCGGGGAGCTGTTTTTT.

This clone was detected a few times. The rearrangement uses TRBV29-1 and TRBJ2-1; D is unresolved. The germline gives CDR1 SQVTM, CDR2 ANQGSEA. With 4 bases removed from V and 4 bases from J, the gap between germline ends came to 11 bases. The CDR3 has 13 residues. The CDR3 here is CSVGRRGYNEQFF. CDR3 nucleotides: TGCAGCGTTGGCCGCAGAGGATACAATGAGCAGTTCTTC.

The CDR3 DNA reads as TGTGCCAGCAGCGTCGGGACAGGGCTCGAAAAACTGTTTTTT. The encoded protein is CASSVGTGLEKLFF. The rearrangement uses TRBV7-9 and TRBJ1-4, with 9 nucleotides matching TRBD1. J was trimmed by 8 bases and V by 5 bases; bases with no gene match: 6. The CDR3 sequence is 14 residues long. In germline, CDR1 is SEHNR, CDR2 FQNEAQ (reference sequence).

This clone was seen more than once but under ten times. The V and J genes are TRBV14 and TRBJ2-7; the D call may be TRBD1 or TRBD2 (5 bases each). This CDR3 has 15 residues. V was pared by 4 bases and J by 3 bases, with 16 bases between. CDR1 is SGHDN, CDR2 FVKESK, per germline. CDR3 DNA: TGTGCCAGCAGCCTTACACGGGGCAGAAGCTACGAGCAGTACTTC. This codes for CASSLTRGRSYEQYF.

This clone came up a few times. This rearrangement joins TRBV19 to TRBJ1-1; D is uncertain. V was clipped by 1 base and J by 1 base, with 10 bases between them. The germline CDR1 and CDR2 sequences are LNHDA and SQIVND (reference sequence). This CDR3 is 15 amino acids long. This CDR3 reads CASSIGRATNTEAFF. CDR3 sequence (DNA): TGTGCCAGTAGTATAGGGAGAGCCACGAACACTGAAGCTTTCTTT.

The chain joins TRBV10-3 to TRBJ2-7; 12 nucleotides match TRBD2. Germline trimming cut 3 bases from V and 3 bases from J; bases unmatched to any gene: 3. Per the germline V gene, CDR1 is ENHRY and CDR2 is SYGVKD. This CDR3 region has 15 residues. The CDR3 coding sequence is TGTGCCATCAGTGAAACTAGCGGGGGGTTCTACGAGCAGTACGTC. It specifies CAISETSGGFYEQYV.

The rearrangement links TRBV7-2 to TRBJ2-1; D unclear. This CDR3 contains 13 residues. Trimming removed 6 bases at V and 7 bases at J, with 13 bases between. Germline V gives CDR1 SGHTA, CDR2 FQGNSA. CDR3 sequence: CASRLTLANEQFF. The DNA of the CDR3 is TGTGCCAGCAGACTGACATTGGCTAATGAGCAGTTCTTC.

The rearrangement joins TRBV5-1 to TRBJ2-4; no firm D call. V was shortened by 4 bases and J by 7 bases, with 12 bases between the two germline ends. Germline V gene data show CDR1 as SGHRS and CDR2 as YFSETQ. There are 13 residues in the CDR3. The chain's CDR3 is CASSPGTRNIQYF. As DNA, the CDR3 is TGCGCCAGCAGCCCCGGAACACGGAACATTCAGTACTTC.